The entry that follows covers one TCR beta chain sequence. Its antigen remains unidentified. It has no much larger one-base neighbor in the sample; base qualities were not kept. The library relied on the immunoSEQ multiplex PCR assay. Turning to the authors' computational methods: To diagnose cytomegalovirus status from the catalog of TCR beta chain sequences, a statistical classification framework was built. The table was pulled from immuneACCESS by TCRdb, which kept in-frame rearrangements only. Such tables lose some clones; where checked, under half of the loss comes from unresolved V genes, and the rest has no known cause. For V, J and clone size, that table is used; D and trimming come from the DNA. This sample comprises about 200,000 clones, roughly 84% of them detected only once. The ten largest make up 13% of the sample. Via the germline V gene, CDR1 is SGDLS and CDR2 YYNGEE. Including cysteine and phenylalanine, the CDR3 has 13 amino acids. Only the CDR3 region is kept as DNA, spanning 39 bases read in frame from base 1. V and J are trimmed by 3 bases and 5 bases, and the gene matches miss 2 bases of the junction.

This sample stems from a study of cytomegalovirus exposure and HLA in healthy donors (dated by TCRdb to 2016 to 2017). A note on the overall study: According to a later analysis, one platform produced both the 120 validation repertoires and the roughly 650 repertoires of the first cohort. The study aimed to test whether cataloging public T cell receptors could reveal signatures of past pathogen exposure. Besides the first cohort of more than 650 subjects, a separate validation cohort made up of over 95 different subjects was used. To predict cytomegalovirus infection status, the study combined high-throughput TCR immunosequencing, statistical association of individual TCRs with disease status, and machine learning.

The donors belonged to the validation cohort of approximately 130 subjects, which was separate from the 666-subject first cohort. The study at large found these results: All 120 or so repertoires were used to score co-occurrence in the validation cohort in a later analysis, because that analysis had no HLA typing for the cohort. The classifier was reported to diagnose cytomegalovirus status with high specificity and sensitivity in both the original cohort and the validation cohort. Three of the identified cytomegalovirus-associated TCR beta chains were confirmed in vitro to be specific for cytomegalovirus antigens. The study gave a list of some 150 TCR beta chains associated with cytomegalovirus. In a later analysis, TCRs clustered in the first cohort were found to also tend to co-occur in the 120 or so validation repertoires, with approximately 94% of cluster scores above 0. It was suggested by the authors that the approach could potentially be generalized to other disease states and immunological phenotypes. Across donors, most TCR sequences were observed very rarely, whereas some public TCRs were present in many individuals.

Sequencing input: PBMCs. The sequence was collected from a woman in her 30s in good health and CMV-seropositive. The rearrangement joined TRBV9 to TRBJ1-2; the junction holds 9 bases that match TRBD1. The sequenced DNA: TGTGCCAGCAGCGAAGGGACAGGGTATGGCTACACCTTC. It translates as CASSEGTGYGYTF.